The rows below give T cell receptor beta chains drawn from one sample of a study of cytomegalovirus exposure and HLA in healthy donors. Libraries were prepared by immunoSEQ multiplex PCR; TCRdb keeps only in-frame clonotypes and omits some of them. The sample consists of approximately 80,000 clones, around 80% of them appearing once. Input material: PBMCs. All receptors come from a male donor in good health and CMV-seropositive. Both conserved end residues are part of each CDR3. The D gene is left open where the match is weak. Clone size is stated in some rows and not others, as once, few, many or a class when expanded.

cdr3_aa: CSVETASEKLFF; cdr3_nt: TGCAGCGTTGAGACAGCATCAGAAAAACTGTTTTTT; d_call: .; clone_size: .; v_call: TRBV29-1; j_call: TRBJ1-4
cdr3_aa: CASSESYRDSHKNEQFF; cdr3_nt: TGTGCCAGCAGTGAGTCGTACCGGGACAGTCATAAGAATGAGCAGTTCTTC; d_call: TRBD1; clone_size: .; v_call: TRBV25-1; j_call: TRBJ2-1
cdr3_aa: CASSLFVSRGYGYTF; cdr3_nt: TGTGCCAGCAGTCTCTTTGTTAGTAGGGGCTATGGCTACACCTTC; d_call: .; clone_size: .; v_call: TRBV28; j_call: TRBJ1-2
cdr3_aa: CASGTSGKAQETQYF; cdr3_nt: TGTGCCAGCGGGACATCAGGGAAGGCCCAAGAGACCCAGTACTTC; d_call: .; clone_size: once; v_call: TRBV28; j_call: TRBJ2-5
cdr3_aa: CASIEERTLYNEQFF; cdr3_nt: TGTGCCAGCATAGAAGAGCGGACCCTCTACAATGAGCAGTTCTTC; d_call: .; clone_size: .; v_call: TRBV6-1; j_call: TRBJ2-1
cdr3_aa: CASRAQGGANYGYTF; cdr3_nt: TGTGCCAGCAGGGCCCAGGGTGGGGCCAACTATGGCTACACCTTC; d_call: .; clone_size: few; v_call: TRBV2; j_call: TRBJ1-2
cdr3_aa: CASKTGRSSYEQYF; cdr3_nt: TGTGCCAGCAAGACAGGAAGGAGCTCCTACGAGCAGTACTTC; d_call: .; clone_size: .; v_call: TRBV27; j_call: TRBJ2-7
cdr3_aa: CASSYNRDRVVTGELFF; cdr3_nt: TGCGCCAGCAGCTATAACAGGGACAGGGTGGTCACCGGGGAGCTGTTTTTT; d_call: TRBD1; clone_size: .; v_call: TRBV5-1; j_call: TRBJ2-2
cdr3_aa: CASSLGTGGADTQYF; cdr3_nt: TGTGCCAGCAGTCTCGGGACAGGAGGGGCGGATACGCAGTATTTT; d_call: TRBD1; clone_size: .; v_call: TRBV27; j_call: TRBJ2-3
cdr3_aa: CASSLSPGLKNIQYF; cdr3_nt: TGTGCCAGCAGTTTATCGCCAGGACTAAAAAACATTCAGTACTTC; d_call: .; clone_size: once; v_call: TRBV27; j_call: TRBJ2-4
cdr3_aa: CATSPYAGPAEQYF; cdr3_nt: TGTGCCACCTCCCCCTACGCGGGGCCCGCCGAGCAGTACTTC; d_call: .; clone_size: .; v_call: TRBV2; j_call: TRBJ2-7
cdr3_aa: CASSLAGVVYGYTF; cdr3_nt: TGTGCCAGCAGCTTGGCAGGGGTCGTCTATGGCTACACCTTC; d_call: .; clone_size: .; v_call: TRBV5-4; j_call: TRBJ1-2
cdr3_aa: CASSSRQNYGYTF; cdr3_nt: TGTGCCAGCAGTTCGCGACAGAACTATGGCTACACCTTC; d_call: .; clone_size: .; v_call: TRBV28; j_call: TRBJ1-2
cdr3_aa: CASSRRDKGSYEQYF; cdr3_nt: TGTGCCAGCAGTCGTCGGGATAAAGGCTCCTACGAGCAGTACTTC; d_call: .; clone_size: .; v_call: TRBV6-5; j_call: TRBJ2-7
cdr3_aa: CASRHQPAETQYF; cdr3_nt: TGTGCCAGCAGACACCAACCAGCGGAGACCCAGTACTTC; d_call: .; clone_size: .; v_call: TRBV28; j_call: TRBJ2-5
cdr3_aa: CASSVGEGKQYEQYF; cdr3_nt: TGTGCCAGCAGCGTAGGAGAGGGCAAGCAATACGAGCAGTACTTC; d_call: .; clone_size: .; v_call: TRBV9; j_call: TRBJ2-7
cdr3_aa: CASSDLAGAANEQFF; cdr3_nt: TGTGCCAGCAGCGATTTAGCGGGAGCCGCAAATGAGCAGTTCTTC; d_call: TRBD2; clone_size: .; v_call: TRBV6-4; j_call: TRBJ2-1
cdr3_aa: CASSFYRGGQPQHF; cdr3_nt: TGTGCCAGCAGTTTTTACAGGGGGGGTCAGCCCCAGCATTTT; d_call: TRBD1; clone_size: .; v_call: TRBV28; j_call: TRBJ1-5
cdr3_aa: CASSLIQMNTEAFF; cdr3_nt: TGTGCCAGCAGCTTAATCCAAATGAACACTGAAGCTTTCTTT; d_call: .; clone_size: .; v_call: TRBV11-2; j_call: TRBJ1-1
cdr3_aa: CASSLESSGSREQYF; cdr3_nt: TGTGCCAGCAGCTTGGAGTCTAGCGGGAGTAGAGAGCAGTACTTC; d_call: TRBD2; clone_size: .; v_call: TRBV5-4; j_call: TRBJ2-7
cdr3_aa: CATSRDLSSGTDTQYF; cdr3_nt: TGTGCCACCAGCAGAGATTTATCCAGCGGGACAGATACGCAGTATTTT; d_call: .; clone_size: .; v_call: TRBV15; j_call: TRBJ2-3
cdr3_aa: CASSVTDPSYEQYF; cdr3_nt: TGTGCCAGCAGTGTGACAGATCCTTCCTACGAGCAGTACTTC; d_call: .; clone_size: .; v_call: TRBV6-1; j_call: TRBJ2-7
cdr3_aa: CASSLSRLAGGPGKTQYF; cdr3_nt: TGTGCCAGCAGTTTGAGCCGACTAGCGGGAGGGCCTGGAAAGACCCAGTACTTC; d_call: TRBD2; clone_size: .; v_call: TRBV27; j_call: TRBJ2-5
cdr3_aa: CASSLEVRGRGDGNTIYF; cdr3_nt: TGCGCCAGCAGCTTGGAAGTGAGAGGACGGGGAGATGGAAACACCATATATTTT; d_call: .; clone_size: .; v_call: TRBV5-1; j_call: TRBJ1-3
cdr3_aa: CASRTSAGAQPQHF; cdr3_nt: TGTGCCAGTAGGACCTCTGCAGGGGCCCAGCCCCAGCATTTT; d_call: .; clone_size: .; v_call: TRBV19; j_call: TRBJ1-5
cdr3_aa: CASSYRTSGSHEQYF; cdr3_nt: TGTGCCAGCAGTTATCGGACTAGCGGGAGCCACGAGCAGTACTTC; d_call: TRBD2; clone_size: .; v_call: TRBV5-4; j_call: TRBJ2-7
cdr3_aa: CSVAAADTQYF; cdr3_nt: TGCAGCGTTGCTGCGGCAGATACGCAGTATTTT; d_call: .; clone_size: once; v_call: TRBV29-1; j_call: TRBJ2-3
cdr3_aa: CASSLTGTVYEQYF; cdr3_nt: TGTGCCAGTAGCCTTACCGGGACAGTCTACGAGCAGTACTTC; d_call: TRBD1; clone_size: .; v_call: TRBV19; j_call: TRBJ2-7
cdr3_aa: CASREGLAGIDEQFF; cdr3_nt: TGCGCCAGCAGGGAAGGGCTAGCGGGAATCGATGAGCAGTTCTTC; d_call: TRBD2; clone_size: .; v_call: TRBV5-1; j_call: TRBJ2-1
cdr3_aa: CASSIAGTGGEAFF; cdr3_nt: TGTGCCAGTAGTATAGCCGGGACAGGGGGCGAAGCTTTCTTT; d_call: TRBD1; clone_size: .; v_call: TRBV19; j_call: TRBJ1-1
cdr3_aa: CASSWRGRETQYF; cdr3_nt: TGTGCCAGCAGTTGGAGGGGTCGGGAGACCCAGTACTTC; d_call: .; clone_size: .; v_call: TRBV27; j_call: TRBJ2-5